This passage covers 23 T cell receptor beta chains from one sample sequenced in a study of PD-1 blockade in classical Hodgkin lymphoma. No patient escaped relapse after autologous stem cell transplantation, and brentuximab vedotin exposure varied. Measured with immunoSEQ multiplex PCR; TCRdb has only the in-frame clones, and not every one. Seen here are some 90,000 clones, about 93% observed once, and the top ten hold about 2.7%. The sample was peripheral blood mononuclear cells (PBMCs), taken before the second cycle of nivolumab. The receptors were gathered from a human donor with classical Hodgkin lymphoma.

The CDR3 region has the DNA TGTGCCAGCAGCGTAGGGGCTATACCGAACACCGGGGAGCTGTTTTTT. Translated, it gives CASSVGAIPNTGELFF. The chain employs TRBV9 and TRBJ2-2; D is unclear. Germline assignment: CDR1 SGDLS and CDR2 YYNGEE. Trimming pared 0 bases from V and 0 bases from J, leaving 9 bases between. CDR3 size: 16 residues. Full variable domain (missing parts from reference TRBV9 and TRBJ2-2): DSGVTQTPKHLITATGQRVTLRCSPRSGDLSVYWYQQSLDQGLQFLIQYYNGEERAKGNILERFSAQQFPDLHSELNLSSLELGDSALYFCASSVGAIPNTGELFFGEGSRLTVL.

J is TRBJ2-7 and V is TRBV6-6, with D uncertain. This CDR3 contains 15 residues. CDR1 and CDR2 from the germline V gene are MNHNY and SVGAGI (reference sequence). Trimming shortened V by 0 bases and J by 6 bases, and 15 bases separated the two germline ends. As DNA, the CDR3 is TGTGCCAGCAGTTACTCGATCACGAGTCTGGGCGAGCAGTACTTC. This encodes CASSYSITSLGEQYF.

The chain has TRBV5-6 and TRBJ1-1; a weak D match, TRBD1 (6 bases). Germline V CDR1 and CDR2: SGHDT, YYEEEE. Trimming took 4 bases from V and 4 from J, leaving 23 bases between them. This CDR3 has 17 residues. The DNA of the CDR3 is TGTGCCAGCAGCCCCCCGACCGGGGGCTTTAGCAGCACTGAAGCTTTCTTT. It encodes CASSPPTGGFSSTEAFF.

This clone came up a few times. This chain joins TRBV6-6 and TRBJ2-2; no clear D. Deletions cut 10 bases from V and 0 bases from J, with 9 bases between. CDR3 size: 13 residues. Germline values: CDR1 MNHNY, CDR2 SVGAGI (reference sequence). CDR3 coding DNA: TGTGCCATTAGTGGGGCGAACACCGGGGAGCTGTTTTTT. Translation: CAISGANTGELFF.

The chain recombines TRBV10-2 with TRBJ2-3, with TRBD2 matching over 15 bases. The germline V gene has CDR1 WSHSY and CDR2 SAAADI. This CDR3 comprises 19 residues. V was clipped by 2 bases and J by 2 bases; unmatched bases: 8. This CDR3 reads CASSEGLAGGPTFTDTQYF. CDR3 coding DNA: TGCGCCAGCAGTGAGGGACTAGCGGGAGGGCCAACCTTCACAGATACGCAGTATTTT.

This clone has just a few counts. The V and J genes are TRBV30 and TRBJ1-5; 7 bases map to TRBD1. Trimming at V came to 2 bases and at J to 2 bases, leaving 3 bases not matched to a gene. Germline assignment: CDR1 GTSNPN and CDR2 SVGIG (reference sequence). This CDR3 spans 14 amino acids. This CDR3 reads CAWSIDRGNQPQHF. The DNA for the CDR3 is TGTGCCTGGAGTATCGACAGGGGCAATCAGCCCCAGCATTTT.

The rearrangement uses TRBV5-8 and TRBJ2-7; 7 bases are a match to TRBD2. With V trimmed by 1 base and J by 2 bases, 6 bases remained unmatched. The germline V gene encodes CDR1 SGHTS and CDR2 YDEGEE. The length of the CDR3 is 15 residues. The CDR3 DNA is TGTGCCAGCAGCTTGTGGCGGGAGTATACCTACGAGCAGTACTTC. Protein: CASSLWREYTYEQYF.

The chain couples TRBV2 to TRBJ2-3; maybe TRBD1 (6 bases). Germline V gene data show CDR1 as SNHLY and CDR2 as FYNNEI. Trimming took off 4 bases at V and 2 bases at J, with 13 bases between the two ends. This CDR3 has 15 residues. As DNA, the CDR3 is TGTGCCAGCAGTGGGGGGCAGATTTACACAGATACGCAGTATTTT. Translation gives CASSGGQIYTDTQYF.

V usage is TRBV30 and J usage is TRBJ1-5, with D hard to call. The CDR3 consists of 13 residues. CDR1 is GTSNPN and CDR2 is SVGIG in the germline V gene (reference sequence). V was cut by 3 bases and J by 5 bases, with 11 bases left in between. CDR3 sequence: CAWSDARDQPQHF. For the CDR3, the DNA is TGTGCCTGGAGCGATGCCCGGGATCAGCCCCAGCATTTT.

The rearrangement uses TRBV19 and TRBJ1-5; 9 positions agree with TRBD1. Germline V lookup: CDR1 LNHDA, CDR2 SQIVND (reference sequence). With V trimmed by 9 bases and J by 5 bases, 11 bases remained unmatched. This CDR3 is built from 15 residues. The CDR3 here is CASQPGTGTYQPQHF. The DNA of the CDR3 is TGTGCCAGCCAACCCGGGACAGGGACATATCAGCCCCAGCATTTT.

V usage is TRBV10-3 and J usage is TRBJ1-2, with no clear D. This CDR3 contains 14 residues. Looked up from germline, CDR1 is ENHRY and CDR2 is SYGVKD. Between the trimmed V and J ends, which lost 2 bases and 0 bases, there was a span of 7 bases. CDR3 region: CAISEGSANYGYTF. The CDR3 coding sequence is TGTGCCATCAGTGAGGGGTCCGCTAACTATGGCTACACCTTC.

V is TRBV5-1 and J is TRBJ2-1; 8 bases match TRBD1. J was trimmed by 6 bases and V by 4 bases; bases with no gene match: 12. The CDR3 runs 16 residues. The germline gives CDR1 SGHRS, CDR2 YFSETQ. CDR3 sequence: CASSGKTGEWANEQFF. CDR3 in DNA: TGCGCCAGCAGCGGAAAGACAGGGGAGTGGGCCAATGAGCAGTTCTTC.

This CDR3 reads CASSLDTAYGYTF. CDR3 nucleotide sequence: TGCGCCAGCAGCCTGGACACCGCCTATGGCTACACCTTC. The chain joins TRBV5-1 to TRBJ1-2, with D perhaps matching TRBD1 (5 bases). The CDR3 runs 13 residues. V lost 4 bases, J lost 4 bases, and 11 bases lay in between. CDR1 is SGHRS, CDR2 YFSETQ, per germline.

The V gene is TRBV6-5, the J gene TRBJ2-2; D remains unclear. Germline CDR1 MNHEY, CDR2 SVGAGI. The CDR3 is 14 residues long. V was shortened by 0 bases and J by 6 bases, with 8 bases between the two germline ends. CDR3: CASSYSRTAGELFF. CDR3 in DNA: TGTGCCAGCAGTTACTCCCGAACAGCCGGGGAGCTGTTTTTT.

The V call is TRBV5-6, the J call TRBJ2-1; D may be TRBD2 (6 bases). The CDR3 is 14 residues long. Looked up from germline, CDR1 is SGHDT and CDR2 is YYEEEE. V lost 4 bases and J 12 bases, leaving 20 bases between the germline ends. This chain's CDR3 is CASSGGTGGQPQFF. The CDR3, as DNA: TGTGCCAGCAGCGGAGGGACTGGAGGGCAGCCGCAGTTCTTC.

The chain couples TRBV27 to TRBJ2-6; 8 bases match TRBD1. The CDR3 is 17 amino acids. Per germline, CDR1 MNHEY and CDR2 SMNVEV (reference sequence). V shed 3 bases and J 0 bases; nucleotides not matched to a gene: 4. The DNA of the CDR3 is TGTGCCAGCAGTTTTCAGGGGGCAAACTCTGGGGCCAACGTCCTGACTTTC. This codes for CASSFQGANSGANVLTF. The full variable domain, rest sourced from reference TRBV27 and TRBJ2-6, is EAQVTQNPRYLITVTGKKLTVTCSQNMNHEYMSWYRQDPGLGLRQIYYSMNVEVTDKGDVPEGYKVSRKEKRNFPLILESPSPNQTSLYFCASSFQGANSGANVLTFGAGSRLTVL.

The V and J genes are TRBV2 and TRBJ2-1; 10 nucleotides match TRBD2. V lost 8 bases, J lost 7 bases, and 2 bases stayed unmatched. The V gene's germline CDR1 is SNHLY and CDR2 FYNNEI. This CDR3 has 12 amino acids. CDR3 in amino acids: CASYSGRNEQFF. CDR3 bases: TGTGCCAGCTATAGCGGGAGGAATGAGCAGTTCTTC.

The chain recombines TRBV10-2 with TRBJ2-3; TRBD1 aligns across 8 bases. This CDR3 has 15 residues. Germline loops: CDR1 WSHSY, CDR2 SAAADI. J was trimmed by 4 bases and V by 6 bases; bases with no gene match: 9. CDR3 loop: CASRASRGRADTQYF. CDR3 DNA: TGCGCCAGCAGAGCATCCAGGGGGCGGGCAGATACGCAGTATTTT.

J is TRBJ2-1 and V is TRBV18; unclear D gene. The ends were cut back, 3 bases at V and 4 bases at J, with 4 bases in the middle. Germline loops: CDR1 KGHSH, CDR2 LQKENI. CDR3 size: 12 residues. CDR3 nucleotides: TGTGCCAGCTCACCGTTTTACAATGAGCAGTTCTTC. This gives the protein CASSPFYNEQFF.

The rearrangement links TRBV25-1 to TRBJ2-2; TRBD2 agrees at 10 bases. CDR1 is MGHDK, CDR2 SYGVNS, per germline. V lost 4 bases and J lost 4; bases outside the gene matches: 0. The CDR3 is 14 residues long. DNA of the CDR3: TGTGCCAGCAGTGGGACTAGCGGCACCGGGGAGCTGTTTTTT. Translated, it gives CASSGTSGTGELFF. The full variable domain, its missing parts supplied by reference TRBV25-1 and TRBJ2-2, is EADIYQTPRYLVIGTGKKITLECSQTMGHDKMYWYQQDPGMELHLIHYSYGVNSTEKGDLSSESTVSRIRTEHFPLTLESARPSHTSQYLCASSGTSGTGELFFGEGSRLTVL.

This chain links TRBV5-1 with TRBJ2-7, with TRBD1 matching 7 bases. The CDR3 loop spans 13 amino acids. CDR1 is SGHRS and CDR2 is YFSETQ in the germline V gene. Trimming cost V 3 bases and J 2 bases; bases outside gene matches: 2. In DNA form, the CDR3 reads TGCGCCAGCAGCTGGGACAGCGCCTACGAGCAGTACTTC. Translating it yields CASSWDSAYEQYF.

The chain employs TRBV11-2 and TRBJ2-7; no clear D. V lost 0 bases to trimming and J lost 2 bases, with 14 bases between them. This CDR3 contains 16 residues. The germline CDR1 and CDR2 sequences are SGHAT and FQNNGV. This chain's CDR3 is CASSLEGGEITYEQYF. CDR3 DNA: TGTGCCAGCAGCTTAGAAGGTGGCGAGATAACCTACGAGCAGTACTTC.

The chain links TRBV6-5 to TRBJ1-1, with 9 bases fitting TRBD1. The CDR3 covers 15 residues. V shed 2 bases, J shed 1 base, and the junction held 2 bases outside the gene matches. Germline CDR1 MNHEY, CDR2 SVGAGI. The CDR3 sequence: CASSYTDRGNTEAFF. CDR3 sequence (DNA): TGTGCCAGCAGTTACACGGACAGGGGGAACACTGAAGCTTTCTTT.